This T cell receptor beta chain came from a study of early T cells in non-severe SARS-CoV-2 infection. Individual cDNA molecules each received unique molecular identifiers attached to them. Each CDR3 protein is one row after TCRdb ran MiXCR on the 5' RACE reads. The repertoire holds more than 65,000 distinct CDR3 sequences, around 4.2% seen once, with 3% to 4% in the top ten. This clonotype was recorded many times. The antigen is not known. The CDR3 is made up of 15 amino acids. Germline trimming cut 5 bases from V and 8 bases from J; bases unmatched to any gene: 6. Germline V gene sequence: CDR1 SGHNT, CDR2 YENEEA. General study findings and limits: Anti-spike CD8 responses were favored by VDJdb matching, which missed private and CD4 specificities.

This rearrangement joins TRBV11-3 to TRBJ2-1, with 13 bases fitting TRBD2. This receptor was taken from an adult who was a healthcare worker with PCR-confirmed SARS-CoV-2 infection or an uninfected control (not recorded which). The donor label of this sample is uncertain. The source was whole blood, collected at baseline. The CDR3: CASSKTSGGAYEQFF. CDR3 DNA sequence: TGTGCCAGCAGCAAAACTAGCGGGGGGGCCTATGAGCAGTTCTTC.